These T cell receptor beta chains were read from a single sample in a study of T cells in Graves' hyperthyroidism and ophthalmopathy. In TCRdb, the multiplex PCR reads were re-called with MiXCR into one record per CDR3 protein. The sample has about 380,000 distinct CDR3 sequences, roughly 13% seen once; the top ten hold about 11%. Sequenced input: blood. The receptor set was obtained from a woman aged 55 to 70 with Graves' hyperthyroidism. CDR3s include the opening cysteine and the closing phenylalanine or tryptophan. D genes are given only for firm matches. For some rows the clone size is stated as once, few or many, or as a class when expanded; others skip it.

cdr3_length d_call clone_size j_call v_call cdr3_aa cdr3_nt
14 TRBD1 few TRBJ1-3 TRBV6-4 CASSPSGQPNTIYF TGTGCCAGCAGTCCCTCGGGACAGCCCAACACCATATATTTT
15 . many TRBJ1-5 TRBV18 CASSPSTISNQPQHF TGTGCCAGCTCACCGTCCACCATAAGCAATCAGCCCCAGCATTTT
15 TRBD1 many TRBJ2-5 TRBV4-1 CASSLRQGQQETQYF TGCGCCAGCAGCCTCCGACAGGGTCAGCAAGAGACCCAGTACTTC
15 TRBD2 many TRBJ2-1 TRBV5-1 CASSLHGGREREQFF TGCGCCAGCAGCTTGCATGGCGGGAGGGAACGTGAGCAGTTCTTC
16 . . TRBJ2-7 TRBV4-1 CASSQGPRQDYNEQYF TGCGCCAGCAGCCAAGGACCAAGACAGGACTACAATGAGCAGTACTTC
17 TRBD2 . TRBJ2-1 TRBV4-1 CASSQDRLAGVWNEQFF TGCGCCAGCAGCCAAGATAGGCTAGCGGGAGTGTGGAATGAGCAGTTCTTC
14 TRBD1 many TRBJ1-2 TRBV30 CAWTPDRGPYGYTF TGTGCCTGGACCCCGGACAGGGGACCCTATGGCTACACCTTC
14 . . TRBJ2-7 TRBV28 CASSLPLDSYEQYF TGTGCCAGCAGTTTACCTCTCGACTCCTACGAGCAGTACTTC
14 . many TRBJ2-3 TRBV7-3 CASSLGLSTDTQYF TGTGCCAGCAGCTTAGGACTAAGCACAGATACGCAGTATTTT
15 TRBD2 . TRBJ2-1 TRBV6-2/TRBV6-3 CASNRGGAPFNEQFF TGTGCCAGCAACCGCGGGGGGGCCCCTTTCAATGAGCAGTTCTTC
13 TRBD1 . TRBJ1-1 TRBV19 CATSTGIDTGAFF TGTGCCACCTCGACAGGGATCGACACTGGAGCTTTCTTT
14 TRBD1 few TRBJ2-5 TRBV7-6 CASSPQGAPETQYF TGTGCCAGCAGCCCCCAGGGGGCCCCAGAGACCCAGTACTTC
14 TRBD1 few TRBJ2-7 TRBV5-1 CASSGMGRQGEQYF TGCGCCAGCAGCGGGATGGGGAGACAGGGCGAGCAGTACTTC
14 TRBD1 . TRBJ1-2 TRBV6-1 CASRPRQGSYGYTF TGTGCCAGCAGACCTAGACAGGGGTCCTATGGCTACACCTTC
13 . many TRBJ2-7 TRBV11-2 CASSQSSVHEQYF TGTGCCAGCAGCCAATCTAGCGTCCACGAGCAGTACTTC
15 TRBD2 many TRBJ2-1 TRBV2 CASSPLSGSGNEQFF TGTGCCAGCAGTCCCCTTAGCGGGAGTGGCAATGAGCAGTTCTTC
16 . many TRBJ2-3 TRBV6-5 CASSYLSGGGRDTQYF TGTGCCAGCAGTTACTTGTCAGGGGGAGGAAGAGATACGCAGTATTTT
11 . many TRBJ2-7 TRBV2 CASSPIYEQYF TGTGCCAGCAGTCCGATCTACGAGCAGTACTTC
14 TRBD1 many TRBJ2-7 TRBV29-1 CSVTDRGRPYEQYF TGCAGCGTAACGGACAGGGGACGACCCTACGAGCAGTACTTC
15 . many TRBJ2-3 TRBV2 CASGGYRARTDTQYF TGTGCCAGCGGGGGGTACAGGGCTCGCACAGATACGCAGTATTTT
14 . many TRBJ1-2 TRBV18 CASSPDRSNYGYTF TGTGCCAGCTCACCCGACCGTTCGAACTATGGCTACACCTTC
14 . many TRBJ1-6 TRBV20-1 CSARPDGLRSPLHF TGCAGTGCTAGACCGGACGGCCTTCGGTCACCCCTCCACTTT
14 TRBD1 many TRBJ1-1 TRBV19 CASTTGQGETEAFF TGTGCCAGTACCACCGGACAGGGAGAGACTGAAGCTTTCTTT
16 TRBD1 many TRBJ1-2 TRBV12-3/TRBV12-4 CASSPPLATGAYGYTF TGTGCCAGCAGCCCACCCCTGGCCACAGGGGCCTATGGCTACACCTTC
16 . many TRBJ2-1 TRBV10-1 CASSESRFLSPNEQFF TGCGCCAGCAGTGAGTCCAGGTTCCTATCACCTAATGAGCAGTTCTTC
15 TRBD2 many TRBJ2-1 TRBV7-3 CASSFQSGMGDEQFF TGTGCCAGCAGCTTCCAGAGCGGGATGGGCGATGAGCAGTTCTTC
15 . many TRBJ1-2 TRBV6-5 CASSYDGTPAYGYTF TGTGCCAGCAGTTACGATGGGACACCAGCCTATGGCTACACCTTC
11 . many TRBJ1-2 TRBV28 CASSLGDGYTF TGTGCCAGCAGTTTAGGGGATGGCTACACCTTC
13 . many TRBJ2-1 TRBV11-3 CASSLAEYNEQFF TGTGCCAGCAGCTTAGCAGAGTACAATGAGCAGTTCTTC
13 . many TRBJ1-5 TRBV10-1 CASSDLGYQPQHF TGCGCCAGCAGTGATCTGGGCTATCAGCCCCAGCATTTT
17 TRBD2 many TRBJ2-5 TRBV3-1 CASSQDPSGGGQETQYF TGTGCCAGCAGCCAAGATCCTAGCGGGGGGGGCCAAGAGACCCAGTACTTC
16 . . TRBJ2-2 TRBV5-1 CASSLNPGDNTGELFF TGCGCCAGCAGCTTGAACCCGGGAGACAACACCGGGGAGCTGTTTTTT
15 . many TRBJ2-2 TRBV3-1 CASSQGIRRTGELFF TGTGCCAGCAGCCAGGGTATTAGAAGAACCGGGGAGCTGTTTTTT
18 TRBD2 many TRBJ2-1 TRBV28 CASSSNPGRGGEYNEQFF TGTGCCAGCAGTTCTAACCCCGGACGGGGAGGGGAATACAATGAGCAGTTCTTC
12 . . TRBJ1-6 TRBV12-3/TRBV12-4 CASRYGRSPLHF TGTGCCAGCAGATATGGGCGTTCACCCCTCCACTTT
13 TRBD2 few TRBJ2-3 TRBV7-9 CASSPGLRGVQYF TGTGCCAGCAGCCCCGGTCTGCGGGGGGTGCAGTATTTT
15 . many TRBJ2-1 TRBV6-6 CASSYLGGAKNEQFF TGTGCCAGCAGTTACTTGGGGGGGGCGAAGAATGAGCAGTTCTTC
15 . few TRBJ2-3 TRBV10-3 CAISDGQGGTDTQYF TGTGCCATCAGTGATGGGCAGGGGGGAACAGATACGCAGTATTTT
15 TRBD2 many TRBJ2-1 TRBV20-1 CSASLSLAGYNEQFF TGCAGTGCTAGCCTATCACTAGCGGGTTACAATGAGCAGTTCTTC